The 2 T cell receptor beta chains below come from one sample, sequenced in a study of regulatory T cells in long-lasting Graves disease (dated by TCRdb to about 2021). The time point label of this sample denotes: persistent/refractory GD, antithyroid drugs over 5 years with positive TRAb. For both TCR sequencing and RNA sequencing, RNA was extracted from PBMCs using TRIzol. Library method: multiplex PCR. The data were produced on an Illumina HiSeq 4000. To build TCR beta libraries, CDR3 regions were amplified by Arm-PCR using iRepertoire HTBI primers. TCRdb took the public reads, trimmed them with fastp at Q25, ran MiXCR for clone calling and kept in-frame beta chains. Identical CDR3 proteins give one entry, which carries the most common genes and DNA. The sample yields 350,000 to 450,000 distinct CDR3 sequences; 21% were counted once. The ten top clones hold roughly an eighth of the sample. Specimen: peripheral blood mononuclear cells (PBMCs), collected when the disease was refractory, from a patient treated with antithyroid drugs. These receptor sequences come from a female donor with Graves disease.

The genes are TRBV20-1 and TRBJ1-1, with D unclear. The germline V gene has CDR1 DFQATT and CDR2 SNEGSKA (reference sequence). V was trimmed by 3 bases and J by 2 bases, leaving 7 bases between them. The CDR3 is 12 residues long. The CDR3 nucleotides read TGCAGTGCTAGGGGAACTAACACTGAAGCTTTCTTT. It is translated as CSARGTNTEAFF.

This clonotype was seen a single time. This chain connects TRBV7-3 to TRBJ2-2, with D maybe TRBD1 (6 bases). The germline V and J ends were trimmed by 5 bases and 4 bases, with 11 bases remaining between them. Germline V gene sequence: CDR1 SGHTA, CDR2 FQGTGA. The CDR3 loop spans 14 amino acids. CDR3 sequence: CASSPMTGTGELFF. CDR3 DNA: TGTGCCAGCAGCCCGATGACAGGCACCGGGGAGCTGTTTTTT.